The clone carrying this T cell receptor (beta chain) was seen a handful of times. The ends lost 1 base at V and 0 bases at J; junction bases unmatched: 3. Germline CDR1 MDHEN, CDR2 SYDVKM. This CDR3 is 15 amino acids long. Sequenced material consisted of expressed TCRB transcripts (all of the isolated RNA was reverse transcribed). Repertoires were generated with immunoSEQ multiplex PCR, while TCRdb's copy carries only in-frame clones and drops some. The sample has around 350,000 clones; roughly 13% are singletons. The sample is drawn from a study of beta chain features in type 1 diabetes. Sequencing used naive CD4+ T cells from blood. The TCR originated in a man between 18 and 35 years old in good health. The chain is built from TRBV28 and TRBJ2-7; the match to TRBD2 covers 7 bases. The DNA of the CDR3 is TGTGCCAGCAGTTTATCCAGCGGGGACTCCTACGAGCAGTACTTC. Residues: CASSLSSGDSYEQYF.